These 21 T cell receptor beta chains were sequenced from one sample in a study of control samples from healthy donors and cancer patients. The repertoire was sequenced with immunoSEQ multiplex PCR; TCRdb's copy has only in-frame clones and lacks some. The table includes nearly 200,000 clones, roughly nine tenths detected once. The sequencing sample was made of blood. These receptor sequences come from a man aged 25 to 40 in good health.

V usage is TRBV5-1 and J usage is TRBJ2-3, with unresolved D. Germline V CDR1 and CDR2: SGHRS, YFSETQ. This CDR3 has 14 residues. V lost 0 bases, J lost 3 bases, and 8 bases lay in between. CDR3 sequence: CASSLVPPTDTQYF. The CDR3 nucleotides are TGCGCCAGCAGCTTGGTGCCCCCTACAGATACGCAGTATTTT.

The V call is TRBV5-1, the J call TRBJ1-1; D remains ambiguous. This CDR3 spans 14 amino acids. CDR1 is SGHRS and CDR2 is YFSETQ in the germline V gene. Trimming pared 0 bases from V and 0 bases from J, leaving 6 bases between. The CDR3 coding sequence is TGCGCCAGCAGCTTGGATTCGGTGAACACTGAAGCTTTCTTT. Translating it yields CASSLDSVNTEAFF.

Written as DNA, the CDR3 is TGTGCCAGCAGCCCCCGGACAGGGGTGAACGAGCAGTACTTC. Translation: CASSPRTGVNEQYF. The V and J genes are TRBV9 and TRBJ2-7, with 9 bases matching TRBD1. The ends lost 4 bases at V and 5 bases at J; junction bases unmatched: 7. This CDR3 region has 14 residues. Germline CDR1 and CDR2: SGDLS and YYNGEE.

The rearrangement links TRBV11-2 to TRBJ2-6, with D hard to call. V dropped 5 bases and J dropped 4 bases, with 12 bases sitting between them. CDR3 length: 15 residues. Looked up from germline, CDR1 is SGHAT and CDR2 is FQNNGV. CDR3 DNA: TGTGCCAGCAGCCCAGGCGTGAAAGGGGCCAACGTCCTGACTTTC. Its translation is CASSPGVKGANVLTF. The full variable domain, its missing parts supplied by reference TRBV11-2 and TRBJ2-6, is EAGVAQSPRYKIIEKRQSVAFWCNPISGHATLYWYQQILGQGPKLLIQFQNNGVVDDSQLPKDRFSAERLKGVDSTLKIQPAKLEDSAVYLCASSPGVKGANVLTFGAGSRLTVL.

CDR3 nucleotides: TGCGCCAGCCGGCCCCCCGGGACTTCGGGAAACACCATATATTTT. Translation: CASRPPGTSGNTIYF. The chain employs TRBV5-1 and TRBJ1-3; D is possibly TRBD1 (5 bases). Germline V gene sequence: CDR1 SGHRS, CDR2 YFSETQ. V was trimmed by 7 bases and J by 4 bases, leaving 18 bases between them. This CDR3 comprises 15 residues. Looking up the rest from reference TRBV5-1 and TRBJ1-3 gives the full variable domain: KAGVTQTPRYLIKTRGQQVTLSCSPISGHRSVSWYQQTPGQGLQFLFEYFSETQRNKGNFPGRFSGRQFSNSRSEMNVSTLELGDSALYLCASRPPGTSGNTIYFGEGSWLTVV.

The chain uses TRBV6-6 and TRBJ1-2; unclear D gene. This CDR3 region has 12 residues. In germline, CDR1 is MNHNY, CDR2 SVGAGI (reference sequence). V lost 7 bases and J lost 6, with 12 bases in between. Written as DNA, the CDR3 is TGTGCCAGCACCGACAATGGAAATGGCTACACCTTC. This encodes CASTDNGNGYTF.

The chain recombines TRBV21-1 with TRBJ2-2; TRBD2, the table's D call, lacks a check against the DNA. TRBV21-1 corresponds to a pseudogene. CDR3 length: 15 amino acids. The DNA of the CDR3 is TGTGCCAGCAGCAAGGGGGGGGCCGCCACCGGGGAGCTGTTTTTT. This codes for CASSKGGAATGELFF.

The V and J genes are TRBV7-9 and TRBJ1-1, with D tentatively TRBD1 (5 bases). In germline, CDR1 is SEHNR, CDR2 FQNEAQ (reference sequence). CDR3 length: 15 amino acids. V lost 0 bases and J 7 bases, leaving 15 bases between the germline ends. CDR3 coding DNA: TGTGCCAGCAGCTTAGCCCTTCAGGGCCGGGGTGAAGCTTTCTTT. It is translated as CASSLALQGRGEAFF.

The genes are TRBV27 and TRBJ1-4; no definite D call. With 3 bases removed from V and 0 bases from J, the gap between germline ends came to 8 bases. The CDR3 extends over 15 amino acids. Germline V gives CDR1 MNHEY, CDR2 SMNVEV (reference sequence). The CDR3 here is CASSFSGSTNEKLFF. For the CDR3, the DNA is TGTGCCAGCAGTTTTTCGGGGTCAACTAATGAAAAACTGTTTTTT.

The chain carries TRBV5-1 and TRBJ1-4, with 8 bases lining up with TRBD1. The germline V gene encodes CDR1 SGHRS and CDR2 YFSETQ. The junction had 4 bases not matched to a gene; V was cut back by 2 bases and J by 7 bases. The CDR3 sequence is 14 residues long. Here the CDR3 reads CASSLGQGPEKLFF. The CDR3 region has the DNA TGCGCCAGCAGCTTAGGACAGGGCCCTGAAAAACTGTTTTTT. Based on the CDR3 plus reference TRBV5-1 and TRBJ1-4, the full variable domain is KAGVTQTPRYLIKTRGQQVTLSCSPISGHRSVSWYQQTPGQGLQFLFEYFSETQRNKGNFPGRFSGRQFSNSRSEMNVSTLELGDSALYLCASSLGQGPEKLFFGSGTQLSVL.

The CDR3, as DNA: TGTGCCAGTAGTATAGATCGGGGGGCAAGCACAGATACGCAGTATTTT. The encoded protein is CASSIDRGASTDTQYF. The rearrangement joins TRBV19 to TRBJ2-3, with a tentative D call TRBD2 (7 bases). This CDR3 comprises 16 residues. Germline CDR1 and CDR2: LNHDA and SQIVND (reference sequence). The V and J ends lost 0 bases and 0 bases respectively, with 10 bases between them.

The J gene is TRBJ2-7, the V gene TRBV29-1; 7 bases agree with TRBD1. The germline V gene encodes CDR1 SQVTM and CDR2 ANQGSEA. With 6 bases clipped from V and 3 bases from J, the junction kept 8 bases outside the gene matches. There are 13 residues in the CDR3. Here the CDR3 reads CSVAKTGNYEQYF. The CDR3 DNA reads TGCAGCGTCGCGAAGACAGGGAACTACGAGCAGTACTTC.

The chain combines TRBV10-1 with TRBJ1-2; D uncertain. CDR1 and CDR2 from the germline V gene are WNHNN and SYGVQD (reference sequence). The CDR3 spans 15 residues. Trimming took 2 bases from V and 5 from J, leaving 15 bases between them. In DNA, the CDR3 is TGCGCCAGCAGTGAGGAGTATGGGAACGTATATGGCTACACCTTC. Its protein is CASSEEYGNVYGYTF.

This chain joins TRBV15 and TRBJ1-3; D is possibly TRBD1 (6 bases). CDR1 is LNHNV and CDR2 is YYDKDF in the germline V gene (reference sequence). V was cut by 5 bases and J by 8 bases, with 10 bases left in between. This CDR3 region has 12 residues. CDR3 sequence (DNA): TGTGCCACCAGCCCGGGGGCAGACACCATATATTTT. Translation gives CATSPGADTIYF.

The chain couples TRBV10-2 to TRBJ1-4; D is unresolved. Germline CDR1 WSHSY, CDR2 SAAADI. The CDR3 is 14 amino acids. Trimming stripped 4 bases from V and 5 bases from J, with 11 bases between. The CDR3 DNA reads as TGCGCCAGCAGTGCAGCACGACTGAATGAAAAACTGTTTTTT. Translated: CASSAARLNEKLFF.

The rearrangement joins TRBV6-5 to TRBJ1-1; a possible D gene is TRBD1 (6 bases). CDR1 and CDR2 (germline): MNHEY, SVGAGI. Trimming pared 6 bases from V and 1 base from J, leaving 15 bases between. This CDR3 is built from 15 residues. The CDR3 loop is CASRAQGGRNTEAFF. CDR3 sequence (DNA): TGTGCCAGCAGGGCACAAGGGGGACGGAACACTGAAGCTTTCTTT.

The gene calls are TRBV10-3 and TRBJ2-7, with D possibly called TRBD1 or TRBD2 (5 bases each). Trimming took off 6 bases at V and 0 bases at J, with 15 bases between the two ends. CDR3 size: 15 residues. Per the germline V gene, CDR1 is ENHRY and CDR2 is SYGVKD. The CDR3 DNA is TGTGCCATCAGAAATGACAGCCGGGGCTCCTACGAGCAGTACTTC. Its translation is CAIRNDSRGSYEQYF.

This clone occurred a few times. The chain uses TRBV19 and TRBJ2-7; 9 bases are a match to TRBD1. CDR1 is LNHDA, CDR2 SQIVND, per germline (reference sequence). J was trimmed by 2 bases and V by 10 bases; bases with no gene match: 9. This CDR3 has 14 amino acids. The CDR3 protein is CATQDRGRPYEQYF. The CDR3 nucleotides are TGTGCCACCCAGGACAGGGGTAGACCCTACGAGCAGTACTTC.

CDR3 nucleotides: TGTGCCAGCGCAATACAGGGATCGGATGGCTACACCTTC. Protein: CASAIQGSDGYTF. The chain carries TRBV7-9 and TRBJ1-2, with D perhaps matching TRBD1 (6 bases). V was cut by 8 bases and J by 6 bases, with 16 bases left in between. Germline CDR1 SEHNR, CDR2 FQNEAQ (reference sequence). CDR3 length equals 13 residues.

V and J are TRBV5-1 and TRBJ1-1; D is unresolved. This CDR3 has 11 amino acids. The germline V gene has CDR1 SGHRS and CDR2 YFSETQ. Deletions cut 2 bases from V and 9 bases from J, with 8 bases between. Here the CDR3 reads CASSFRAQAFF. In DNA form, the CDR3 reads TGCGCCAGCAGCTTCAGAGCCCAAGCTTTCTTT.

The chain employs TRBV28 and TRBJ2-7, with D perhaps TRBD2 (7 bases). Looked up from germline, CDR1 is MDHEN and CDR2 is SYDVKM. This CDR3 comprises 14 residues. Trimming took off 3 bases at V and 7 bases at J, with 16 bases between the two ends. The CDR3 loop reads CASSLGGGAKEQYF. CDR3 nucleotide sequence: TGTGCCAGCAGTTTGGGTGGGGGGGCCAAGGAGCAGTACTTC. The complete variable domain, with remaining parts taken from reference TRBV28 and TRBJ2-7, reads DVKVTQSSRYLVKRTGEKVFLECVQDMDHENMFWYRQDPGLGLRLIYFSYDVKMKEKGDIPEGYSVSREKKERFSLILESASTNQTSMYLCASSLGGGAKEQYFGPGTRLTVT.